The T cell receptor beta chain described here comes from a study of Graves' ophthalmopathy and Graves' hyperthyroidism. The CDR3 has 12 amino acids. V was pared by 9 bases and J by 7 bases, with 12 bases between. The germline gives CDR1 KGHDR, CDR2 SFDVKD. Using RNA transcripts, the TCR beta CDR3 regions were amplified. A first-round RT-PCR used HTBI primers, followed by a second-round multiplex PCR. TCRdb independently ran MiXCR on the multiplex PCR reads; one entry per CDR3 protein. Of around 1.1 million distinct CDR3 sequences in the sample, roughly two fifths are singletons; the top ten hold 11%. The TCR comes from an adult man with Graves' hyperthyroidism. This sequence joins TRBV24-1 and TRBJ1-5; TRBD1 might be the D (5 bases). The source material was peripheral blood or thyroid tissue (not recorded which). The CDR3 loop is CATQQQGQPQHF. The CDR3 DNA follows: TGTGCCACCCAACAGCAGGGCCAGCCCCAGCATTTT.